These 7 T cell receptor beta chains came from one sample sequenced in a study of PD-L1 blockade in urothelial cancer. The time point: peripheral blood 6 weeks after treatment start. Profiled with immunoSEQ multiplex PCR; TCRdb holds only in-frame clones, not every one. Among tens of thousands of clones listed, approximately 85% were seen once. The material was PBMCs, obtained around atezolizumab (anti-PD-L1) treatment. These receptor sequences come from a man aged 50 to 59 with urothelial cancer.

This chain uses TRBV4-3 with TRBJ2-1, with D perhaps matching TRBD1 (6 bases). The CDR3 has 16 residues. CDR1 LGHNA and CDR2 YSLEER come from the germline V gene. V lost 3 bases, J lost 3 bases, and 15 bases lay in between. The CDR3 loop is CASSQKRTAFYNEQFF. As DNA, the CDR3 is TGCGCCAGCAGCCAGAAACGGACAGCGTTCTACAATGAGCAGTTCTTC.

The CDR3 sequence is CAFSPLGSYSNQPQHF. The CDR3 DNA sequence: TGTGCCTTTTCGCCGTTGGGCAGTTATAGCAATCAGCCCCAGCATTTT. The chain links TRBV30 to TRBJ1-5; no clear D gene. The CDR3 sequence is 16 residues long. V lost 7 bases, J lost 0 bases, and 19 bases lay in between. Germline CDR1 reads GTSNPN; CDR2 reads SVGIG (reference sequence).

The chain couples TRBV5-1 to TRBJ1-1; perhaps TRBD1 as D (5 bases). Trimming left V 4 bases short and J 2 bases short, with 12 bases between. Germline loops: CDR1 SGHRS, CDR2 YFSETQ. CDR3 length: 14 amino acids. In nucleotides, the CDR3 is TGCGCCAGCAGCCTAACGGGACTTAACACTGAAGCTTTCTTT. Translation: CASSLTGLNTEAFF.

The CDR3 is CASSVSGVQYF. CDR3 DNA sequence: TGTGCCAGCAGCGTTAGCGGTGTGCAGTATTTT. This chain links TRBV7-2 with TRBJ2-3; TRBD2 might be the D (6 bases). The germline V gene encodes CDR1 SGHTA and CDR2 FQGNSA. The germline V and J ends were trimmed by 5 bases and 11 bases, with 11 bases remaining between them. This CDR3 is 11 amino acids long.

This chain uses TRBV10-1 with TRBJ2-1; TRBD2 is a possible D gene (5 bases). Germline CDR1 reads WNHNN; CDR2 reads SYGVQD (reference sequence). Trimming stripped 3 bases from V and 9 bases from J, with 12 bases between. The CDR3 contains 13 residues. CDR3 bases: TGCGCCAGCAGTGACCTTCGTCGGGGTGAGCAGTTCTTC. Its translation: CASSDLRRGEQFF.

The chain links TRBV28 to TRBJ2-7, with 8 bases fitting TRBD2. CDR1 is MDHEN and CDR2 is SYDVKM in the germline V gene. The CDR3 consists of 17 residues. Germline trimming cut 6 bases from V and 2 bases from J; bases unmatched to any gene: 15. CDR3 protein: CASSRVWWAGGTYEQYF. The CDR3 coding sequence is TGTGCCAGCAGCCGCGTATGGTGGGCGGGAGGAACCTACGAGCAGTACTTC.

CDR3 in amino acids: CASSAPSTGAAEAFF. CDR3 bases: TGTGCCAGCAGTGCGCCCTCCACAGGGGCGGCTGAAGCTTTCTTT. The V and J genes are TRBV6-1 and TRBJ1-1; 7 positions agree with TRBD1. In germline, CDR1 is MNHNS, CDR2 SASEGT. V was clipped by 4 bases and J by 6 bases; unmatched bases: 11. The CDR3 extends over 15 amino acids.